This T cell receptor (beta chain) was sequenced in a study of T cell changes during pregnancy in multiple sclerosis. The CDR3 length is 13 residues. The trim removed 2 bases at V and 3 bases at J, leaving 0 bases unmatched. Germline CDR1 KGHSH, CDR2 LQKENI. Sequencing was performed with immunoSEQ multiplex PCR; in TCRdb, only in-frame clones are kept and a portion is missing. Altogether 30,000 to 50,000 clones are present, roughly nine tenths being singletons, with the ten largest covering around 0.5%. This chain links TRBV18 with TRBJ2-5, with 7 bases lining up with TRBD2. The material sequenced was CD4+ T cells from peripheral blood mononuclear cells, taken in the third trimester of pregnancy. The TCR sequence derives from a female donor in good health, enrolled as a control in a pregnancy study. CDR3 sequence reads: CASSPGTKETQYF. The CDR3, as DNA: TGTGCCAGCTCACCAGGGACTAAAGAGACCCAGTACTTC.